Listed below are T cell receptor beta chains from one sample, sequenced in a study of post-analysis software for immune sequencing data. TCRdb re-derived calls from the PCR reads in MiXCR, one entry per CDR3 protein. The table has under 200,000 distinct CDR3 sequences, around 29% seen once. Source material: blood. Receptor source: a girl aged 2 to 17 with multiple sclerosis. Each CDR3 is given with its conserved first and last residue. Each record gives: D gene, clone size, J gene, V gene, CDR3 protein, CDR3 DNA. The D gene is left open where the match is weak. Size tells how often a clone was seen (once, few, many) or the class of an expanded clone, and some rows leave it out.

d_gene: NA; abundance: NA; j_gene: TRBJ2-3; v_gene: TRBV10-1; CDR3aa: CASSEWNLLTDTQYF; CDR3nt: TGCGCCAGCAGTGAGTGGAACCTACTAACAGATACGCAGTATTTT
d_gene: NA; abundance: NA; j_gene: TRBJ1-1; v_gene: TRBV6-2/TRBV6-3; CDR3aa: CTSTVQRRYPMNTEAFF; CDR3nt: TGTACCAGCACCGTACAAAGACGGTACCCCATGAACACCGAAGCTTTCTTT
d_gene: NA; abundance: many; j_gene: TRBJ2-1; v_gene: TRBV6-1; CDR3aa: CASRPTATRRSSYNEQFF; CDR3nt: TGTGCCAGCAGACCGACGGCGACGAGAAGGAGCTCCTACAATGAGCAGTTCTTC
d_gene: TRBD2; abundance: many; j_gene: TRBJ2-3; v_gene: TRBV6-5; CDR3aa: CASSWTSGLSTDTQYF; CDR3nt: TGTGCCAGCAGTTGGACTAGCGGGCTTAGCACAGATACGCAGTATTTT
d_gene: NA; abundance: few; j_gene: TRBJ2-7; v_gene: TRBV5-8; CDR3aa: CASGTGITCEQYF; CDR3nt: TGTGCCAGCGGGACTGGGATAACCTGCGAGCAGTACTTC
d_gene: NA; abundance: NA; j_gene: TRBJ1-6; v_gene: TRBV11-2; CDR3aa: CASSPPTENSPLHF; CDR3nt: TGTGCCAGCAGCCCGCCGACAGAGAATTCACCCCTCCACTTT
d_gene: TRBD1; abundance: few; j_gene: TRBJ1-1; v_gene: TRBV5-1; CDR3aa: CASSSTGYRGNTEAFF; CDR3nt: TGCGCCAGCAGCTCAACTGGTTACAGGGGAAACACTGAAGCTTTCTTT
d_gene: NA; abundance: many; j_gene: TRBJ1-1; v_gene: TRBV6-5; CDR3aa: CASRQAAEAFF; CDR3nt: TGTGCCAGCAGACAGGCGGCTGAAGCTTTCTTT
d_gene: NA; abundance: NA; j_gene: TRBJ2-3; v_gene: TRBV6-6; CDR3aa: CASRAGDTDTQYF; CDR3nt: TGTGCCAGCAGAGCTGGGGACACAGATACGCAGTATTTT
d_gene: NA; abundance: many; j_gene: TRBJ1-2; v_gene: TRBV5-1; CDR3aa: CASSLVGPANDGYTF; CDR3nt: TGCGCCAGCAGCTTGGTGGGACCGGCAAACGATGGCTACACCTTC
d_gene: NA; abundance: few; j_gene: TRBJ2-7; v_gene: TRBV20-1; CDR3aa: CSASTSQSYEQYF; CDR3nt: TGCAGTGCTAGCACTAGCCAATCCTACGAGCAGTACTTC
d_gene: NA; abundance: NA; j_gene: TRBJ1-1; v_gene: TRBV7-8; CDR3aa: CASSLAQRGNTEAFF; CDR3nt: TGTGCCAGCAGCTTAGCGCAAAGAGGGAACACTGAAGCTTTCTTT
d_gene: TRBD1; abundance: few; j_gene: TRBJ1-1; v_gene: TRBV28; CDR3aa: CASSLFGTGSEAFF; CDR3nt: TGTGCCAGCAGTTTATTTGGGACAGGGAGTGAAGCTTTCTTT
d_gene: TRBD2; abundance: NA; j_gene: TRBJ2-5; v_gene: TRBV7-3; CDR3aa: CASSFQHRAGGRETQYF; CDR3nt: TGTGCCAGCAGCTTCCAGCACCGCGCGGGAGGAAGAGAGACCCAGTACTTC
d_gene: NA; abundance: few; j_gene: TRBJ2-7; v_gene: TRBV4-1; CDR3aa: CASSPRDFETTYEQYF; CDR3nt: TGCGCCAGCAGCCCTCGGGACTTTGAAACCACCTACGAGCAGTACTTC